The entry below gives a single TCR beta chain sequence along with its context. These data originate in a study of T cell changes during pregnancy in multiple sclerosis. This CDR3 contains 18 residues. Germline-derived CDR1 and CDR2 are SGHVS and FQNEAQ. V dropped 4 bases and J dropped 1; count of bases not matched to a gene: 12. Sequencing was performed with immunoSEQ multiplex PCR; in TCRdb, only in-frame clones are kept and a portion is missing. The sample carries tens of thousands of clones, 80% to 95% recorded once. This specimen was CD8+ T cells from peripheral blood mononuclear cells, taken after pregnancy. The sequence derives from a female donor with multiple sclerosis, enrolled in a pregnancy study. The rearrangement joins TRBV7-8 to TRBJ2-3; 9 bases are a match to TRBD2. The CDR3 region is CASSSLGNLAGRTDTQYF. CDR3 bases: TGTGCCAGCAGCTCGTTGGGGAATCTAGCGGGACGCACAGATACGCAGTATTTT.